This paragraph reports one T cell receptor beta chain. What it recognizes is unknown. The CDR3 runs 14 residues. Trimming cost V 3 bases and J 3 bases, with 12 bases left between them. Germline CDR1 is DFQATT and CDR2 is SNEGSKA (reference sequence). Next came a second PCR, run for about 6 to 11 cycles, which used a sample-barcoded 5' primer along with a J-beta primer mix. TCRdb reprocessed the 5' RACE reads via MiXCR and lists one record per CDR3 protein. This repertoire shows roughly 1.5 million distinct CDR3 sequences, approximately 42% found once; its top ten account for less than 5%. At least 5.5 micrograms of total RNA were extracted per sample. This entry is derived from a study of blood T cells in healthy people across ages. Across the study: About one barcoded TCR beta cDNA was captured per two T cells.

General study findings and limits: Leaving the PBMCs unsorted stopped any conclusive comparison of naive versus antigen-experienced cells. In older individuals, TCR beta diversity per million T cells was lower, falling roughly linearly with age.

V and J are TRBV20-1 and TRBJ1-5; unclear D gene. The TCR originated in a woman between 18 and 30 years old in good health. The sequencing input was blood. CDR3 sequence reads: CSARVGYDNQPQHF. CDR3 in DNA: TGCAGTGCTAGGGTGGGTTATGACAATCAGCCCCAGCATTTT.